The 32 T cell receptor beta chains listed next were all sequenced from one sample in a study of blood T cells in healthy people across ages (dated by TCRdb to between 2014 and 2016). The library was prepared using 5' RACE. TCRdb records Illumina HiSeq 2500 as the sequencer. The second PCR ran for roughly 6 to 11 cycles and used a J-beta primer mix along with a sample-barcoded 5' primer. The raw public reads went through TCRdb reprocessing: fastp at Q25, MiXCR clone calling, in-frame beta chains kept. A single entry per CDR3 protein holds the most common genes and DNA from its merged rows. For this sample the table gives approximately 700,000 distinct CDR3 sequences, of which 32% were detected only once. The ten largest clones take up roughly 15% of the sample. Sequencing was performed on blood. Source of these receptors: a woman aged 80 or over in good health. Donor details come from another sample of the same person, matched by shared clones.

The genes are TRBV28 and TRBJ1-5; 9 nucleotides agree with TRBD1. With 5 bases clipped from V and 1 base from J, the junction kept 9 bases outside the gene matches. The CDR3 sequence is 17 residues long. CDR1 is MDHEN and CDR2 is SYDVKM in the germline V gene. The CDR3 sequence is CASSIRTGAGSNQPQHF. The CDR3 nucleotides are TGTGCCAGCAGTATCCGGACAGGGGCTGGGAGCAATCAGCCCCAGCATTTT.

This clonotype was observed many times. The chain recombines TRBV3-1 with TRBJ1-3; D ambiguous. V dropped 0 bases and J dropped 0 bases, with 9 bases sitting between them. The CDR3 has 16 amino acids. CDR1 is LGHDT and CDR2 is YNNKEL in the germline V gene (reference sequence). Here the CDR3 DNA reads TGTGCCAGCAGCCAAGATCGCGGGAGCTCTGGAAACACCATATATTTT. It specifies CASSQDRGSSGNTIYF.

This clonotype was counted at least ten times. A read error may explain this, as a much larger clone is one base away. This chain links TRBV7-9 with TRBJ1-4, with D unclear. The CDR3 runs 14 residues. Germline V gene lookup returns CDR1 SEHNR and CDR2 FQNEAQ (reference sequence). CDR3 residues: CASSRLATNEKRFF. CDR3 bases: TGTGCCAGCAGCCGGCTGGCAACTAATGAAAAACGGTTTTTT.

This clonotype was seen at least ten times. The chain employs TRBV7-2 and TRBJ2-3; 7 nucleotides line up with TRBD1. V dropped 6 bases and J dropped 7; count of bases not matched to a gene: 10. The CDR3 sequence is 14 residues long. Germline CDR1 and CDR2: SGHTA and FQGNSA. The CDR3 region is CASSSDRTSNTQYF. The CDR3 DNA sequence: TGTGCCAGCAGTTCGGACAGGACTTCCAATACGCAGTATTTT.

To note about this clonotype: An end of the junction does not agree with germline; a read error may underlie this. This rearrangement joins TRBV7-2 to TRBJ2-7; 7 nucleotides align to TRBD1. Germline values: CDR1 SGHTA, CDR2 FQGNSA. The CDR3 is 16 amino acids. CDR3 region: CAGSLERGLISYEQYF. The CDR3 bases are TGTGCCGGCAGCTTAGAGAGGGGGCTAATATCCTACGAGCAGTACTTC.

In this sample, this clonotype turned up once. The CDR3 protein is CASSLGGTSGTSSYNEQFF. DNA of the CDR3: TGTGCCAGCAGCTTAGGGGGGACTAGCGGGACGAGCTCCTACAATGAGCAGTTCTTC. The V call is TRBV7-2, the J call TRBJ2-1, with TRBD2 matching 13 bases. V lost 1 base to trimming and J lost 0 bases; unmatched junction nucleotides: 6. CDR1 and CDR2 from the germline V gene are SGHTA and FQGNSA. The CDR3 contains 19 residues.

This clonotype was picked up many times. The rearrangement uses TRBV6-5 and TRBJ1-5, with no clear D. The CDR3 totals 13 residues. In germline, CDR1 is MNHEY, CDR2 SVGAGI. V dropped 8 bases and J dropped 1 base, with 9 bases sitting between them. CDR3 sequence: CASRAGSNQPQHF. The CDR3 nucleotides are TGTGCCAGCCGAGCCGGGAGCAATCAGCCCCAGCATTTT.

This clonotype has ten or more counts. The V call is TRBV5-1, the J call TRBJ2-1; no clear D gene. The CDR3 extends over 15 amino acids. Germline V CDR1 and CDR2: SGHRS, YFSETQ. Deletions cut 0 bases from V and 3 bases from J, with 10 bases between. DNA of the CDR3: TGCGCCAGCAGCTTGGCCGTGGGAAGCTACAATGAGCAGTTCTTC. Protein sequence: CASSLAVGSYNEQFF.

V is TRBV20-1 and J is TRBJ1-2, with TRBD1 identical over 10 bases. The V and J ends lost 1 base and 8 bases, in that order; junction bases with no gene match: 7. The germline gives CDR1 DFQATT, CDR2 SNEGSKA (reference sequence). There are 14 residues in the CDR3. CDR3 sequence (DNA): TGCAGTGCTAGAGTCGGGACAGGGGATTGGGGCTACACCTTC. Translation gives CSARVGTGDWGYTF.

The chain recombines TRBV20-1 with TRBJ1-1; D is ambiguous. The V gene lost 8 bases and the J gene lost 2 bases, with 6 bases spanning the gap. Germline values: CDR1 DFQATT, CDR2 SNEGSKA (reference sequence). The CDR3 has 10 amino acids. DNA for the CDR3: TGCAGTCTTAGCAACACTGAAGCTTTCTTT. This encodes CSLSNTEAFF.

The chain links TRBV15 to TRBJ2-1, with 11 bases lining up with TRBD2. The V and J ends lost 5 bases and 4 bases, in that order; junction bases with no gene match: 4. The germline V gene encodes CDR1 LNHNV and CDR2 YYDKDF (reference sequence). The CDR3 consists of 15 residues. The CDR3 region is CATSGTSGSYNEQFF. CDR3 bases: TGTGCCACCAGCGGAACTAGCGGGAGTTACAATGAGCAGTTCTTC.

In regard to this clonotype: A much larger clone is a single base away; this may be a read error. V and J are TRBV7-2 and TRBJ1-2, with 9 positions matching TRBD1. Germline V CDR1 and CDR2: SGHTA, FQGNSA. This CDR3 comprises 15 residues. CDR3 loop: CASSLWDRVEYDYTF. For the CDR3, the DNA is TGTGCCAGCAGCTTATGGGACAGGGTTGAGTATGACTACACCTTC.

The chain combines TRBV10-3 with TRBJ2-3; TRBD1 aligns across 9 bases. This CDR3 region has 18 residues. V shed 3 bases and J 2 bases; nucleotides not matched to a gene: 12. Per germline, CDR1 ENHRY and CDR2 SYGVKD. This CDR3 reads CAISEIPGQGYLTDTQYF. Here the CDR3 DNA reads TGTGCCATCAGTGAAATCCCGGGACAGGGTTACCTCACAGATACGCAGTATTTT.

This clonotype was recorded many times. V is TRBV6-2 or TRBV6-3 and J is TRBJ2-7; 7 nucleotides align to TRBD1. Germline loops: CDR1 MNHEY, CDR2 SVGEGT. This CDR3 has 15 amino acids. Trimming cost V 5 bases and J 3 bases; bases outside gene matches: 10. CDR3 in amino acids: CASSQRQGSHYEQYF. CDR3 DNA sequence: TGTGCCAGCAGTCAAAGACAGGGTTCCCACTACGAGCAGTACTTC.

This rearrangement joins TRBV20-1 to TRBJ1-6; 12 nucleotides align to TRBD1. CDR3 length equals 18 residues. With V trimmed by 4 bases and J by 8 bases, 15 bases remained unmatched. The germline CDR1 and CDR2 sequences are DFQATT and SNEGSKA (reference sequence). The CDR3 DNA reads as TGCAGTGCTAAGGTCTTGGGACAGGGGGCGCGTAGGGATTCACCCCTCCACTTT. Protein: CSAKVLGQGARRDSPLHF.

This clonotype was seen at least ten times. A read error may explain this, as a much larger clone is one base away. The J gene is TRBJ2-7, the V gene TRBV29-1, with TRBD1 identical over 9 bases. Germline CDR1 SQVTM, CDR2 ANQGSEA. This CDR3 contains 12 residues. The junction had 7 bases not matched to a gene; V was cut back by 7 bases and J by 6 bases. As DNA, the CDR3 is TGCAGCGGGGGACAGGGTGGCATCGAGCAGTACTTC. Amino acid sequence: CSGGQGGIEQYF.

CDR3 residues: CASSSLENTDTQYF. CDR3 DNA sequence: TGTGCCAGCAGCTCCCTGGAGAACACAGATACGCAGTATTTT. The gene calls are TRBV7-9 and TRBJ2-3; D unresolved. CDR3 length equals 14 residues. V was trimmed by 4 bases and J by 2 bases, leaving 10 bases between them. Germline CDR1 is SEHNR and CDR2 is FQNEAQ (reference sequence).

This clonotype has ten or more counts. V is TRBV7-6 and J is TRBJ2-3; D may be TRBD2 (6 bases). Germline assignment: CDR1 SGHVS and CDR2 FNYEAQ. The V end was cut by 3 bases, the J end by 1 base, with 14 bases between. The CDR3 spans 16 residues. The CDR3 DNA reads TGTGCCAGCAGCTTCGCCCTTGCTAGCGGCACAGATACGCAGTATTTT. This codes for CASSFALASGTDTQYF. Full variable domain (rest looked up from reference TRBV7-6 and TRBJ2-3): GAGVSQSPRYKVTKRGQDVALRCDPISGHVSLYWYRQALGQGPEFLTYFNYEAQQDKSGLPNDRFSAERPEGSISTLTIQRTEQRDSAMYRCASSFALASGTDTQYFGPGTRLTVL.

This rearrangement joins TRBV10-3 to TRBJ2-6; a weak D match, TRBD2 (6 bases). The V end lost 0 bases, the J end lost 0 bases, and 9 bases lay between the germline ends. Germline V gene data show CDR1 as ENHRY and CDR2 as SYGVKD. The CDR3 runs 17 residues. The CDR3 DNA sequence: TGTGCCATCAGTGAGTCGGAGGGCCGCTCTGGGGCCAACGTCCTGACTTTC. Its protein product is CAISESEGRSGANVLTF.

At least ten counts were recorded for this clonotype. The rearrangement joins TRBV25-1 to TRBJ2-3; 9 bases fit TRBD2. Germline assignment: CDR1 MGHDK and CDR2 SYGVNS. The trim removed 8 bases at V and 1 base at J, leaving 1 base unmatched. The CDR3 totals 13 residues. The CDR3 DNA reads TGTGCCAGCCGGACTAGCGGCACAGATACGCAGTATTTT. Its protein product is CASRTSGTDTQYF. The entire variable domain, with the rest obtained from reference TRBV25-1 and TRBJ2-3, is as follows: EADIYQTPRYLVIGTGKKITLECSQTMGHDKMYWYQQDPGMELHLIHYSYGVNSTEKGDLSSESTVSRIRTEHFPLTLESARPSHTSQYLCASRTSGTDTQYFGPGTRLTVL.

The V call is TRBV21-1, the J call TRBJ1-4; TRBD1 reflects the table's D call only, with no check against the DNA. TRBV21-1 is shown as a pseudogene. CDR3 size: 17 residues. In DNA, the CDR3 is TGTGCCAGCAGCAAAGGGCGGTTGGCAGGGGGTAGGGAAAAACTGTTTTTT. This codes for CASSKGRLAGGREKLFF.

About this clonotype: This could be a read error, since a much larger clone is one nucleotide away. The rearrangement uses TRBV29-1 and TRBJ1-2; 7 nucleotides line up with TRBD1. Germline V gene data show CDR1 as SQVTM and CDR2 as ANQGSEA. The CDR3 spans 15 residues. CDR3 in DNA: TGCAGCGTTGAAGCTTACGACAGGGCTTCCTATGACTACACCTTC. This encodes CSVEAYDRASYDYTF.

This clonotype was detected only a few times. This sequence joins TRBV20-1 and TRBJ1-1; D call uncertain. The germline V and J ends were trimmed by 6 bases and 3 bases, with 17 bases remaining between them. The CDR3 is 14 amino acids. The germline gives CDR1 DFQATT, CDR2 SNEGSKA (reference sequence). The CDR3 sequence is CSAESRASDTEAFF. The CDR3 nucleotides read TGCAGTGCCGAGAGCCGGGCTTCCGACACTGAAGCTTTCTTT.

The V call is TRBV19, the J call TRBJ2-5; maybe TRBD1 (6 bases). The CDR3 totals 15 residues. Germline CDR1 reads LNHDA; CDR2 reads SQIVND (reference sequence). The V end lost 3 bases, the J end lost 8 bases, and 19 bases lay between the germline ends. The CDR3 coding sequence is TGTGCCAGTAGTATTGCGGCAGGGGCTTGGGATACCCAGTACTTC. Protein sequence: CASSIAAGAWDTQYF. The full variable domain, its missing parts supplied by reference TRBV19 and TRBJ2-5, is DGGITQSPKYLFRKEGQNVTLSCEQNLNHDAMYWYRQDPGQGLRLIYYSQIVNDFQKGDIAEGYSVSREKKESFPLTVTSAQKNPTAFYLCASSIAAGAWDTQYFGPGTRLLVL.

This clonotype came up a few times. The V gene is TRBV28, the J gene TRBJ1-1; D gene uncertain. CDR3 size: 12 residues. Trimming shortened V by 2 bases and J by 11 bases, and 12 bases separated the two germline ends. The germline gives CDR1 MDHEN, CDR2 SYDVKM. In DNA form, the CDR3 reads TGTGCCAGCAGTTTACGGACCCTCCAGGCTTTCTTT. Encoded protein: CASSLRTLQAFF.

Points on this clonotype: It may be a read error: a sequence one base away is much more abundant. The chain has TRBV5-5 and TRBJ2-5; D unclear. The CDR3 runs to 14 residues. Germline loops: CDR1 SGHKS, CDR2 YYEKEE (reference sequence). The CDR3 region is CTSSLSSMRETQYF. DNA of the CDR3: TGTACCAGCAGCTTGTCGTCCATGCGGGAGACCCAGTACTTC.

V usage is TRBV10-3 and J usage is TRBJ2-3; 12 nucleotides line up with TRBD2. There are 18 residues in the CDR3. The germline V gene has CDR1 ENHRY and CDR2 SYGVKD. V gave up 3 bases and J gave up 4 bases; unmatched junction bases: 11. This CDR3 reads CAISDGTSGRTSPDTQYF. The CDR3 bases are TGTGCCATCAGTGATGGAACTAGCGGGAGGACCTCGCCAGATACGCAGTATTTT.

To note about this clonotype: Its ends do not fully match the called genes, so a read error is possible. The chain is built from TRBV7-9 and TRBJ2-7; tentatively, D is TRBD1 (5 bases). The CDR3 loop spans 15 amino acids. Germline V CDR1 and CDR2: SEHNR, FQNEAQ (reference sequence). CDR3: CAGSLFGAGNNEQYF. CDR3 bases: TGTGCCGGCAGCTTATTTGGTGCAGGGAACAACGAGCAGTACTTC.

The sample holds a few counts of this clonotype. The rearrangement links TRBV5-1 to TRBJ2-2; 9 bases align to TRBD2. The CDR3 covers 18 residues. In germline, CDR1 is SGHRS, CDR2 YFSETQ. Germline trimming cut 4 bases from V and 0 bases from J; bases unmatched to any gene: 10. The CDR3 DNA reads TGCGCCAGCAGCGGTCGGCCAGCGGGGGGTACGAACACCGGGGAGCTGTTTTTT. Protein product: CASSGRPAGGTNTGELFF.

In its sample, this clonotype was seen many times. V is TRBV2 and J is TRBJ2-5; 11 bases line up with TRBD2. From germline, CDR1 is SNHLY and CDR2 FYNNEI. This CDR3 contains 14 residues. J lost 5 bases, V lost 4 bases, and 3 bases had no gene match. CDR3 DNA: TGTGCCAGCAGTGTAGCGGGGGGGCGGGAGACCCAGTACTTC. Residues: CASSVAGGRETQYF.

This clonotype was recorded at least ten times. This chain links TRBV20-1 with TRBJ1-1; 8 bases match TRBD1. This CDR3 has 18 amino acids. With V trimmed by 1 base and J by 0 bases, 13 bases remained unmatched. Looked up from germline, CDR1 is DFQATT and CDR2 is SNEGSKA (reference sequence). This chain's CDR3 is CSARGPRQGRTMNTEAFF. For the CDR3, the DNA is TGCAGTGCTAGAGGACCCCGACAGGGGCGAACCATGAACACTGAAGCTTTCTTT.

Notes on this clonotype: With a much larger clone just one base away, this may be a read error. The CDR3 region is CDSSWGLAEYNEQFF. In nucleotides, the CDR3 is TGCGACAGCAGCTGGGGACTAGCTGAGTACAATGAGCAGTTCTTC. The genes are TRBV5-1 and TRBJ2-1, with 9 nucleotides matching TRBD2. CDR1 SGHRS and CDR2 YFSETQ come from the germline V gene. There are 15 residues in the CDR3.